Below are 19 T cell receptor beta chains sequenced from a single sample in a study of T cell responses to AZD1222 COVID-19 vaccine. Sequencing was performed with immunoSEQ multiplex PCR; in TCRdb, only in-frame clones are kept and a portion is missing. The sample yields 110,000 to 150,000 clones, around 88% seen once. The sequenced sample was peripheral blood, obtained on day 0 of AZD1222 vaccination. These TCRs come from an adult in good health.

V gene TRBV5-4 combines with J gene TRBJ2-6; the D is unclear. Trimming took off 5 bases at V and 4 bases at J, with 16 bases between the two ends. Germline CDR1 SGHNT, CDR2 YYREEE (reference sequence). The CDR3 loop spans 16 amino acids. Here the CDR3 DNA reads TGTGCCAGCAGTTTAGACCCATCTACCGGGGCCAACGTCCTGACTTTC. Its translation is CASSLDPSTGANVLTF.

V usage is TRBV4-3 and J usage is TRBJ2-2; D is ambiguous. The CDR3 spans 14 residues. Trimming pared 4 bases from V and 1 base from J, leaving 7 bases between. Germline assignment: CDR1 LGHNA and CDR2 YSLEER. The CDR3: CASSPYWNTGELFF. The CDR3 coding sequence is TGCGCCAGCAGCCCCTACTGGAACACCGGGGAGCTGTTTTTT.

This rearrangement joins TRBV15 to TRBJ2-3; TRBD1 matches 10 bases. The CDR3 extends over 15 amino acids. The germline CDR1 and CDR2 sequences are LNHNV and YYDKDF (reference sequence). J lost 5 bases, V lost 3 bases, and 5 bases had no gene match. CDR3 DNA sequence: TGTGCCACCAGCAGGGGACAGGGGCAGGAAGATACGCAGTATTTT. It specifies CATSRGQGQEDTQYF.

V gene TRBV7-9 combines with J gene TRBJ2-7; 7 positions agree with TRBD1. V shed 3 bases and J 2 bases; nucleotides not matched to a gene: 7. The CDR3 has 15 residues. Germline-derived CDR1 and CDR2 are SEHNR and FQNEAQ (reference sequence). The CDR3 here is CASSFRQGPTYEQYF. As DNA, the CDR3 is TGTGCCAGCAGCTTTCGACAGGGCCCGACCTACGAGCAGTACTTC.

The chain has TRBV9 and TRBJ2-5, with TRBD2 matching 11 bases. This CDR3 has 14 residues. Germline trimming cut 3 bases from V and 7 bases from J; bases unmatched to any gene: 5. Germline-derived CDR1 and CDR2 are SGDLS and YYNGEE. In DNA, the CDR3 is TGTGCCAGCAGCGAAACCGGGACTAGCGGGACCCAGTACTTC. Its protein is CASSETGTSGTQYF. The entire variable domain, with the rest obtained from reference TRBV9 and TRBJ2-5, is as follows: DSGVTQTPKHLITATGQRVTLRCSPRSGDLSVYWYQQSLDQGLQFLIQYYNGEERAKGNILERFSAQQFPDLHSELNLSSLELGDSALYFCASSETGTSGTQYFGPGTRLLVL.

The chain is built from TRBV9 and TRBJ1-3, with TRBD1 as a possible D gene (6 bases). The V end was cut by 0 bases, the J end by 2 bases, with 9 bases between. This CDR3 spans 15 amino acids. In germline, CDR1 is SGDLS, CDR2 YYNGEE. CDR3 coding DNA: TGTGCCAGCAGCGTAGTTGGGGGGCCTGGAAACACCATATATTTT. Translation: CASSVVGGPGNTIYF. Filled out from reference TRBV9 and TRBJ1-3, the complete variable domain reads DSGVTQTPKHLITATGQRVTLRCSPRSGDLSVYWYQQSLDQGLQFLIQYYNGEERAKGNILERFSAQQFPDLHSELNLSSLELGDSALYFCASSVVGGPGNTIYFGEGSWLTVV.

The V call is TRBV6-1, the J call TRBJ1-6, with D unclear. CDR1 is MNHNS and CDR2 is SASEGT in the germline V gene. The CDR3 runs 16 residues. V lost 1 base to trimming and J lost 0 bases, with 7 bases between them. The CDR3 coding sequence is TGTGCCAGCAGTGAAGACAGTAGCTCCTATAATTCACCCCTCCACTTT. Protein sequence: CASSEDSSSYNSPLHF.

V is TRBV7-2 and J is TRBJ1-4; TRBD1 matches at 8 bases. The CDR3 has 15 residues. The germline V gene encodes CDR1 SGHTA and CDR2 FQGNSA. The V and J ends lost 5 bases and 3 bases, in that order; junction bases with no gene match: 5. CDR3 nucleotides: TGTGCCAGCAGCCGCCAGGGGGCGTCTAATGAAAAACTGTTTTTT. Amino acids: CASSRQGASNEKLFF.

The chain carries TRBV29-1 and TRBJ2-3; D uncertain. V dropped 7 bases and J dropped 5 bases, with 10 bases sitting between them. Germline assignment: CDR1 SQVTM and CDR2 ANQGSEA. The CDR3 has 11 residues. CDR3 sequence: CSERDQDTQYF. The DNA of the CDR3 is TGCAGCGAACGTGACCAAGATACGCAGTATTTT.

V gene TRBV7-9 combines with J gene TRBJ1-2, with 10 positions matching TRBD1. The CDR3 is made up of 14 amino acids. Germline V gives CDR1 SEHNR, CDR2 FQNEAQ (reference sequence). V lost 7 bases and J lost 5; bases outside the gene matches: 7. The CDR3 DNA reads as TGTGCCAGCACTCCGGGACAGGGGAGTTATGGCTACACCTTC. This sequence encodes CASTPGQGSYGYTF.

The rearrangement joins TRBV11-3 to TRBJ2-3; TRBD2 matches at 12 bases. V was pared by 1 base and J by 3 bases, with 8 bases of the junction left unmatched. In germline, CDR1 is SGHNT, CDR2 YENEEA. The CDR3 loop spans 18 amino acids. The CDR3, as DNA: TGTGCCAGCAGCTTAGGCCTAGCGGGAGGGAGAGGGACAGATACGCAGTATTTT. Translated, it gives CASSLGLAGGRGTDTQYF.

The chain has TRBV5-4 and TRBJ1-4; D might be TRBD1 (5 bases). The germline gives CDR1 SGHNT, CDR2 YYREEE (reference sequence). Trimming removed 2 bases at V and 7 bases at J, with 18 bases between. The CDR3 runs to 16 residues. The CDR3 DNA reads as TGTGCCAGCAGCTTCTTCCAGGGATCCTCTACTGAAAAACTGTTTTTT. This sequence encodes CASSFFQGSSTEKLFF.

The chain links TRBV7-9 to TRBJ1-1; D gene unclear. The germline V and J ends were trimmed by 7 bases and 3 bases, with 18 bases remaining between them. This CDR3 has 15 amino acids. The germline V gene has CDR1 SEHNR and CDR2 FQNEAQ (reference sequence). CDR3 sequence (DNA): TGTGCCAGCATCAAAGGGCGGGCGGGCGACACTGAAGCTTTCTTT. This gives the protein CASIKGRAGDTEAFF.

This clone was counted between two and nine times. Other DNA sequences in this specimen translate into the identical CDR3. This rearrangement joins TRBV12-3 or TRBV12-4 to TRBJ2-1, with 13 bases that match TRBD2. After removal of 3 bases from V and 10 bases from J, the junction contained 0 bases not matched to a gene. The CDR3 is made up of 13 amino acids. The CDR3 is CASSLGLAGEQFF. The CDR3 nucleotides are TGTGCCAGCAGTTTGGGACTAGCGGGAGAGCAGTTCTTC.

This clone appeared a few times. The J gene is TRBJ2-3, the V gene TRBV5-6, with no clear D. The germline V gene encodes CDR1 SGHDT and CDR2 YYEEEE. The CDR3 has 14 amino acids. The V end was cut by 3 bases, the J end by 3 bases, with 11 bases between. This chain's CDR3 is CASSYVRVTDTQYF. DNA of the CDR3: TGTGCCAGCAGCTACGTTAGAGTGACAGATACGCAGTATTTT.

CDR3 nucleotides: TGTGCCAGCAGGTTGTTGACAGGAACCAGGGGTCTGTACTTC. Its protein is CASRLLTGTRGLYF. The chain has TRBV7-9 and TRBJ2-7, with D possibly TRBD1 on 6 matching bases. Trimming cost V 6 bases and J 12 bases, with 24 bases left between them. Germline CDR1 is SEHNR and CDR2 is FQNEAQ (reference sequence). This CDR3 spans 14 amino acids.

CDR3 bases: TGCGCCAGCAGTCAAGGTGACAGGATGAACTATGGCTACACCTTC. Translation: CASSQGDRMNYGYTF. The V gene is TRBV23-1, the J gene TRBJ1-2, with TRBD1 as a possible D gene (6 bases). TRBV23-1 carries the ORF label, with uncertain function. This CDR3 is 15 amino acids long. Trimming took 2 bases from V and 2 from J, leaving 12 bases between them.

The chain is built from TRBV7-2 and TRBJ1-5; 7 bases align to TRBD1. J lost 4 bases, V lost 5 bases, and 5 bases had no gene match. Germline V gene sequence: CDR1 SGHTA, CDR2 FQGNSA. There are 14 residues in the CDR3. The CDR3 spells CASSPGTANQPQHF. The DNA for the CDR3 is TGTGCCAGCAGCCCGGGGACAGCTAATCAGCCCCAGCATTTT.

This chain uses TRBV27 with TRBJ2-2, with 7 bases identical to TRBD2. The CDR3 covers 15 residues. Germline assignment: CDR1 MNHEY and CDR2 SMNVEV (reference sequence). With V trimmed by 10 bases and J by 6 bases, 14 bases remained unmatched. CDR3: CATRRAGVYAGELFF. As DNA, the CDR3 is TGTGCCACTAGAAGGGCGGGAGTATATGCCGGGGAGCTGTTTTTT.